These 31 T cell receptor beta chains came from one sample sequenced in a study of blood T cell repertoires in COVID-19. Sequenced by immunoSEQ multiplex PCR; TCRdb stores in-frame clones only, minus some. Of under 200,000 clones listed, roughly 91% were seen once; the top ten hold about 2.3%. The sample comprised peripheral blood. Receptors originate from a man younger than 35 with acute or convalescent COVID-19.

In the case of this clone: It is unclear where the CDR3 begins or ends on the DNA, so no DNA is shown, and the CDR3 is as TCRdb lists it. This chain connects TRBV5-6 to TRBJ1-1; no DNA check was done on the table's D call, TRBD1. CDR1 SGHDT and CDR2 YYEEEE come from the germline V gene. The CDR3 contains 13 residues when both ends are counted. CDR3 sequence: CASSLEFGTGTFF.

V gene TRBV3-1 (or the pseudogene TRBV3-2) combines with J gene TRBJ2-5, with 16 bases that match TRBD2. V was clipped by 3 bases and J by 5 bases; unmatched bases: 9. The V gene's germline CDR1 is LGHDT and CDR2 YNNKEL (reference sequence). The length of the CDR3 is 18 residues. CDR3 bases: TGTGCCAGCAGCCACGGGACTAGCGGGAGGGCCAATTATGAGACCCAGTACTTC. Translation: CASSHGTSGRANYETQYF.

The chain couples TRBV27 to TRBJ2-1, with 9 bases aligning to TRBD2. CDR3 length: 15 amino acids. After removal of 5 bases from V and 4 bases from J, the junction contained 6 bases not matched to a gene. The germline V gene encodes CDR1 MNHEY and CDR2 SMNVEV (reference sequence). The CDR3 loop reads CASSLAGPVYNEQFF. The CDR3 coding sequence is TGTGCCAGCAGTCTAGCGGGGCCAGTATACAATGAGCAGTTCTTC.

This clone was seen only once. The CDR3 loop reads CASSGDISNQPQHF. CDR3 bases: TGTGCCAGCAGCGGGGACATTAGCAATCAGCCCCAGCATTTT. V and J are TRBV7-9 and TRBJ1-5, with D maybe TRBD1 (6 bases). V was trimmed by 5 bases and J by 0 bases, leaving 8 bases between them. The CDR3 has 14 amino acids. From germline, CDR1 is SEHNR and CDR2 FQNEAQ (reference sequence). The full variable domain, completed using reference TRBV7-9 and TRBJ1-5, is DTGVSQNPRHKITKRGQNVTFRCDPISEHNRLYWYRQTLGQGPEFLTYFQNEAQLEKSRLLSDRFSAERPKGSFSTLEIQRTEQGDSAMYLCASSGDISNQPQHFGDGTRLSIL.

This clone was detected once. The chain recombines TRBV19 with TRBJ1-1; 9 nucleotides match TRBD1. The CDR3 spans 15 residues. The germline V gene has CDR1 LNHDA and CDR2 SQIVND (reference sequence). Trimming removed 4 bases from V and 4 bases from J; junction bases left unmatched: 7. Here the CDR3 reads CASSTTGGRSTEAFF. The CDR3 DNA reads TGTGCCAGTAGTACCACAGGGGGCAGGAGCACTGAAGCTTTCTTT.

The chain joins TRBV18 to TRBJ2-7, with 7 nucleotides matching TRBD1. The J segment lost 1 base and the V segment lost 3 bases, leaving 6 bases of the junction unmatched. The CDR3 loop spans 15 amino acids. The V gene's germline CDR1 is KGHSH and CDR2 LQKENI. The CDR3 DNA reads TGTGCCAGCTCACCTGAACAGGGGAAGTCCTACGAGCAGTACTTC. Protein product: CASSPEQGKSYEQYF.

The chain is built from TRBV19 and TRBJ2-1; 7 bases are a match to TRBD2. This CDR3 region has 16 residues. Trimming removed 3 bases from V and 2 bases from J; junction bases left unmatched: 7. Germline loops: CDR1 LNHDA, CDR2 SQIVND (reference sequence). The CDR3 DNA reads as TGTGCCAGTAGTATTCAACTAGCGAGCGCCTACAATGAGCAGTTCTTC. Its protein is CASSIQLASAYNEQFF.

The chain links TRBV19 to TRBJ1-2, with 9 bases matching TRBD1. In germline, CDR1 is LNHDA, CDR2 SQIVND (reference sequence). V lost 5 bases to trimming and J lost 5 bases; unmatched junction nucleotides: 9. The CDR3 has 15 amino acids. Here the CDR3 DNA reads TGTGCCAGTAGTGCCGGGACAGGGTTGCGATATGGCTACACCTTC. It encodes CASSAGTGLRYGYTF.

The chain combines TRBV9 with TRBJ2-7; TRBD2 aligns across 9 bases. This CDR3 spans 14 amino acids. Germline loops: CDR1 SGDLS, CDR2 YYNGEE. J was trimmed by 3 bases and V by 0 bases; bases with no gene match: 1. The CDR3: CASSVGAGGYEQYF. DNA of the CDR3: TGTGCCAGCAGCGTAGGAGCGGGGGGCTACGAGCAGTACTTC. Together with reference TRBV9 and TRBJ2-7, the CDR3 gives the full variable domain: DSGVTQTPKHLITATGQRVTLRCSPRSGDLSVYWYQQSLDQGLQFLIQYYNGEERAKGNILERFSAQQFPDLHSELNLSSLELGDSALYFCASSVGAGGYEQYFGPGTRLTVT.

This clone was observed a few times. The J gene is TRBJ2-3, the V gene TRBV6-5; TRBD1 matches at 7 bases. V dropped 5 bases and J dropped 2; count of bases not matched to a gene: 7. This CDR3 contains 15 residues. Germline CDR1 is MNHEY and CDR2 is SVGAGI. CDR3 nucleotide sequence: TGTGCCAGCAGTCCGACAGGGTCCCTCACAGATACGCAGTATTTT. This sequence encodes CASSPTGSLTDTQYF.

V is TRBV28 and J is TRBJ1-5; D ambiguous. Germline V gene data show CDR1 as MDHEN and CDR2 as SYDVKM. The length of the CDR3 is 12 residues. Trimming took off 6 bases at V and 11 bases at J, with 14 bases between the two ends. CDR3 DNA: TGTGCCAGCAGCGCCGCAAGGACTGCCCAGCATTTT. It is translated as CASSAARTAQHF.

This chain uses TRBV5-1 with TRBJ1-1; no reliable D call. The CDR3 is 14 residues long. Germline-derived CDR1 and CDR2 are SGHRS and YFSETQ. Between the trimmed V and J ends, which lost 3 bases and 6 bases, there was a span of 15 bases. In DNA, the CDR3 is TGCGCCAGCAGCTCCCCGATAAGCGGCGCTGAAGCTTTCTTT. Translation gives CASSSPISGAEAFF. The whole variable domain, filled in from reference TRBV5-1 and TRBJ1-1, reads KAGVTQTPRYLIKTRGQQVTLSCSPISGHRSVSWYQQTPGQGLQFLFEYFSETQRNKGNFPGRFSGRQFSNSRSEMNVSTLELGDSALYLCASSSPISGAEAFFGQGTRLTVV.

This clone was detected only once. V usage is TRBV24-1 and J usage is TRBJ2-1; 9 positions agree with TRBD2. The CDR3 has 17 residues. J was trimmed by 1 base and V by 5 bases; bases with no gene match: 8. Germline lookup yields CDR1 KGHDR and CDR2 SFDVKD. CDR3 sequence (DNA): TGTGCCACCAGTGGTGTTAGCGGGAGTTCTTCCTACAATGAGCAGTTCTTC. Its translation is CATSGVSGSSSYNEQFF.

The J gene is TRBJ1-2, the V gene TRBV5-1; 12 bases are a match to TRBD1. Germline values: CDR1 SGHRS, CDR2 YFSETQ. CDR3 length equals 17 residues. Trimming at V came to 4 bases and at J to 4 bases, leaving 11 bases not matched to a gene. The CDR3 is CASSLEGQGARGYGYTF. CDR3 nucleotides: TGCGCCAGCAGCCTAGAGGGACAGGGGGCGCGGGGCTATGGCTACACCTTC. The whole variable domain, remainder taken from reference TRBV5-1 and TRBJ1-2, is KAGVTQTPRYLIKTRGQQVTLSCSPISGHRSVSWYQQTPGQGLQFLFEYFSETQRNKGNFPGRFSGRQFSNSRSEMNVSTLELGDSALYLCASSLEGQGARGYGYTFGSGTRLTVV.

The rearrangement links TRBV7-2 to TRBJ1-6; the match to TRBD1 covers 7 bases. Germline V gene data show CDR1 as SGHTA and CDR2 as FQGNSA. CDR3 size: 17 residues. Trimming at V came to 5 bases and at J to 0 bases, leaving 7 bases not matched to a gene. CDR3 loop: CASSQTGSSSYNSPLHF. The DNA for the CDR3 is TGTGCCAGCAGCCAGACAGGGAGTAGCTCCTATAATTCACCCCTCCACTTT.

This chain links TRBV5-1 with TRBJ1-2, with 7 bases that match TRBD1. CDR3 length: 13 amino acids. V lost 0 bases and J lost 8; bases outside the gene matches: 4. Looked up from germline, CDR1 is SGHRS and CDR2 is YFSETQ. The CDR3 DNA follows: TGCGCCAGCAGCTTGGAGGGGGCTGGGGGCTACACCTTC. This gives the protein CASSLEGAGGYTF.

In this sample, this clone turned up a few times. This chain joins TRBV2 and TRBJ1-2; TRBD1 is a possible D gene (5 bases). The CDR3 loop spans 14 amino acids. V was clipped by 0 bases and J by 8 bases, with 13 bases between them. Germline V CDR1 and CDR2: SNHLY, FYNNEI. The CDR3 is CASSEAVRRGGYTF. Written as DNA, the CDR3 is TGTGCCAGCAGTGAAGCGGTAAGGAGGGGCGGCTACACCTTC.

The chain employs TRBV29-1 and TRBJ1-1; tentative D call: TRBD1 (5 bases). Germline V gene lookup returns CDR1 SQVTM and CDR2 ANQGSEA. Trimming shortened V by 6 bases and J by 4 bases, and 18 bases separated the two germline ends. This CDR3 comprises 14 residues. CDR3 bases: TGCAGCGTCCCAACCCCCCAGGGTGGCACTGAAGCTTTCTTT. This sequence encodes CSVPTPQGGTEAFF.

The rearrangement links TRBV30 to TRBJ1-6; TRBD1 aligns across 10 bases. This CDR3 contains 15 residues. J lost 2 bases, V lost 3 bases, and 1 base had no gene match. The germline gives CDR1 GTSNPN, CDR2 SVGIG (reference sequence). In nucleotides, the CDR3 is TGTGCCTGGAGGGGACAGGGGACCTATAATTCACCCCTCCACTTT. It specifies CAWRGQGTYNSPLHF. Full variable domain (missing parts from reference TRBV30 and TRBJ1-6): SQTIHQWPATLVQPVGSPLSLECTVEGTSNPNLYWYRQAAGRGLQLLFYSVGIGQISSEVPQNLSASRPQDRQFILSSKKLLLSDSGFYLCAWRGQGTYNSPLHFGNGTRLTVT.

The genes are TRBV3-1 (or the pseudogene TRBV3-2) and TRBJ1-6, with a possible D match to TRBD1 (5 bases). Germline V lookup: CDR1 LGHDT, CDR2 YNNKEL (reference sequence). This CDR3 spans 13 amino acids. Trimming pared 1 base from V and 8 bases from J, leaving 6 bases between. This CDR3 reads CASSQVGDSPLHF. In nucleotides, the CDR3 is TGTGCCAGCAGCCAAGTAGGGGATTCACCCCTCCACTTT.

The chain carries TRBV5-1 and TRBJ1-6, with unresolved D. This CDR3 spans 13 amino acids. V lost 0 bases, J lost 10 bases, and 8 bases lay in between. Looked up from germline, CDR1 is SGHRS and CDR2 is YFSETQ. The CDR3 nucleotides read TGCGCCAGCAGCTTGGTTCCGGGATCACCCCTCCACTTT. Translating gives CASSLVPGSPLHF.

The V and J genes are TRBV5-1 and TRBJ2-1; D is possibly TRBD1 (7 bases). The V and J ends lost 0 bases and 1 base respectively, with 11 bases between them. Germline lookup yields CDR1 SGHRS and CDR2 YFSETQ. CDR3 size: 16 residues. CDR3 DNA: TGCGCCAGCAGCTTGGACCCAGGGGGGTCCTACAATGAGCAGTTCTTC. As protein: CASSLDPGGSYNEQFF.

The rearrangement joins TRBV2 to TRBJ1-5, with 10 bases identical to TRBD1. The germline V gene has CDR1 SNHLY and CDR2 FYNNEI. This CDR3 has 15 residues. The V gene end was trimmed by 7 bases and the J gene end by 6 bases; junction bases not matched to a gene: 9. CDR3 coding DNA: TGTGCCAGCACCTCCGGGACAGGGGCGGGTCAGCCCCAGCATTTT. Amino acid sequence: CASTSGTGAGQPQHF.

Only a few counts were recorded for this clone. V gene TRBV7-6 combines with J gene TRBJ1-6; 7 nucleotides agree with TRBD1. V lost 4 bases to trimming and J lost 5 bases; unmatched junction nucleotides: 8. The length of the CDR3 is 16 residues. Germline V CDR1 and CDR2: SGHVS, FNYEAQ. The CDR3 loop is CASSSYSGTDNSPLHF. CDR3 coding DNA: TGTGCCAGCAGCTCCTATTCCGGGACAGATAATTCACCCCTCCACTTT.

The chain joins TRBV9 to TRBJ1-2; tentative D call: TRBD1 (5 bases). V was trimmed by 0 bases and J by 8 bases, leaving 14 bases between them. Per the germline V gene, CDR1 is SGDLS and CDR2 is YYNGEE. This CDR3 has 14 amino acids. The CDR3 here is CASSVVQQARGYTF. CDR3 nucleotides: TGTGCCAGCAGCGTAGTTCAACAGGCCCGCGGCTACACCTTC.

The chain combines TRBV18 with TRBJ1-1, with 7 bases lining up with TRBD1. The germline CDR1 and CDR2 sequences are KGHSH and LQKENI. The CDR3 sequence is 15 residues long. The ends lost 0 bases at V and 7 bases at J; junction bases unmatched: 8. CDR3 region: CASSPPVLTGVEAFF. CDR3 DNA sequence: TGTGCCAGCTCACCACCAGTACTTACAGGGGTTGAAGCTTTCTTT. Based on the CDR3 plus reference TRBV18 and TRBJ1-1, the full variable domain is NAGVMQNPRHLVRRRGQEARLRCSPMKGHSHVYWYRQLPEEGLKFMVYLQKENIIDESGMPKERFSAEFPKEGPSILRIQQVVRGDSAAYFCASSPPVLTGVEAFFGQGTRLTVV.

The V call is TRBV7-9, the J call TRBJ1-4, with D possibly TRBD1 on 5 matching bases. Germline V CDR1 and CDR2: SEHNR, FQNEAQ (reference sequence). Between the trimmed V and J ends, which lost 4 bases and 3 bases, there was a span of 15 bases. The CDR3 is made up of 16 amino acids. CDR3 in amino acids: CASSSPSGSPNEKLFF. CDR3 sequence (DNA): TGTGCCAGCAGCTCCCCTTCAGGGTCACCTAATGAAAAACTGTTTTTT.

The rearrangement uses TRBV6-6 and TRBJ2-7; a weak D match, TRBD1 (6 bases). With 2 bases removed from V and 0 bases from J, the gap between germline ends came to 14 bases. Germline V gene sequence: CDR1 MNHNY, CDR2 SVGAGI (reference sequence). CDR3 length: 16 residues. CDR3 in DNA: TGTGCCAGCAGTTACCCACGGACAGTTAGCTCCTACGAGCAGTACTTC. Translation gives CASSYPRTVSSYEQYF.

This clone was recorded only once. CDR3: CASSGTPDRGIDNSPLHF. CDR3 nucleotide sequence: TGTGCCAGCAGCGGTACCCCGGACAGGGGGATCGATAATTCACCCCTCCACTTT. The chain links TRBV9 to TRBJ1-6, with TRBD1 identical over 10 bases. The germline gives CDR1 SGDLS, CDR2 YYNGEE. The CDR3 consists of 18 residues. With V trimmed by 3 bases and J by 5 bases, 11 bases remained unmatched.

The J gene is TRBJ1-1, the V gene TRBV3-1 (or the pseudogene TRBV3-2); 9 bases line up with TRBD1. This CDR3 is built from 13 residues. Germline V CDR1 and CDR2: LGHDT, YNNKEL (reference sequence). The ends lost 4 bases at V and 3 bases at J; junction bases unmatched: 0. The CDR3 DNA follows: TGTGCCAGCAGCCGGACAGGGGACACTGAAGCTTTCTTT. Protein sequence: CASSRTGDTEAFF.

The V call is TRBV5-5, the J call TRBJ1-4, with a tentative D call TRBD1 (6 bases). V was cut by 2 bases and J by 0 bases, with 17 bases left in between. The CDR3 length is 18 residues. Germline CDR1 is SGHKS and CDR2 is YYEKEE (reference sequence). CDR3 sequence: CASSFRGQDSATNEKLFF. In DNA, the CDR3 is TGTGCCAGCAGCTTCAGGGGCCAGGACTCTGCAACTAATGAAAAACTGTTTTTT.